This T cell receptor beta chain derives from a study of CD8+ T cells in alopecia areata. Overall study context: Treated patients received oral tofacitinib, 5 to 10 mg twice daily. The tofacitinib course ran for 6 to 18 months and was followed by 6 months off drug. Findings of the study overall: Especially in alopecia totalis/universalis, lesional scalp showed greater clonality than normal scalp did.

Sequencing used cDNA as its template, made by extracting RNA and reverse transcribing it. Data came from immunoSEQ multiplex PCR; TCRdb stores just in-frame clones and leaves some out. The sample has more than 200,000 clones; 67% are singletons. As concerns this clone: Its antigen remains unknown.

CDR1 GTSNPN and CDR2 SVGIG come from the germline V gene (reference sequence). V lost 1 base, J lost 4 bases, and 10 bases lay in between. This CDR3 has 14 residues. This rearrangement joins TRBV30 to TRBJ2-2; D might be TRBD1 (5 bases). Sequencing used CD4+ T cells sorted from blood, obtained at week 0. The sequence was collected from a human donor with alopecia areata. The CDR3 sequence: CAWSGTRSTGELFF. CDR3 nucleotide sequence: TGTGCCTGGAGTGGGACACGCTCCACCGGGGAGCTGTTTTTT.